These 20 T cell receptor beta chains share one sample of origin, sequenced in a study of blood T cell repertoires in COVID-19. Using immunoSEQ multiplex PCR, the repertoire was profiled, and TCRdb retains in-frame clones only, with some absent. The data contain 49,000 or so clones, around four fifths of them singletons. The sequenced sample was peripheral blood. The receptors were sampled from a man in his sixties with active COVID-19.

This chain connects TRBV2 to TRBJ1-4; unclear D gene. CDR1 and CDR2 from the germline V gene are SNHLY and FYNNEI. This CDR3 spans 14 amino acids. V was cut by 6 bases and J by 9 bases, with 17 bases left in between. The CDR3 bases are TGTGCCAGCAGGACCTCACCCGGGAGTAAAAAACTGTTTTTT. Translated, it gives CASRTSPGSKKLFF. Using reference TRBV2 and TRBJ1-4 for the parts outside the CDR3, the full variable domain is EPEVTQTPSHQVTQMGQEVILRCVPISNHLYFYWYRQILGQKVEFLVSFYNNEISEKSEIFDDQFSVERPDGSNFTLKIRSTKLEDSAMYFCASRTSPGSKKLFFGSGTQLSVL.

The CDR3 DNA follows: TGTGCCAGTAAAGATCACGGGGGGGCAGGGGCCAAAAACATTCAGTACTTC. It yields the protein CASKDHGGAGAKNIQYF. This chain uses TRBV19 with TRBJ2-4; 8 bases match TRBD2. V dropped 7 bases and J dropped 1; count of bases not matched to a gene: 12. The germline V gene has CDR1 LNHDA and CDR2 SQIVND (reference sequence). The CDR3 extends over 17 amino acids. The entire variable domain, with the rest obtained from reference TRBV19 and TRBJ2-4, is as follows: DGGITQSPKYLFRKEGQNVTLSCEQNLNHDAMYWYRQDPGQGLRLIYYSQIVNDFQKGDIAEGYSVSREKKESFPLTVTSAQKNPTAFYLCASKDHGGAGAKNIQYFGAGTRLSVL.

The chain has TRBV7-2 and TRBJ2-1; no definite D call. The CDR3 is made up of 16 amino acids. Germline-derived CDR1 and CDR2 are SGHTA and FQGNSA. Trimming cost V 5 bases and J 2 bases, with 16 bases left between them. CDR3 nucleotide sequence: TGTGCCAGCAGCACGTGGGCCACTTCTGCCTACAATGAGCAGTTCTTC. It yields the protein CASSTWATSAYNEQFF.

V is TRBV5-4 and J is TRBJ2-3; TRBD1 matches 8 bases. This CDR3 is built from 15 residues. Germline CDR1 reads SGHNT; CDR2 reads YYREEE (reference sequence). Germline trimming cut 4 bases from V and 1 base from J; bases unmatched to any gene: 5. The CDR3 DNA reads TGTGCCAGCAGCCAACGGGGACAGGGCACAGATACGCAGTATTTT. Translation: CASSQRGQGTDTQYF.

Here the CDR3 reads CASSAGLPNTGELFF. The CDR3 nucleotides read TGTGCCAGCTCGGCGGGACTCCCGAACACCGGGGAGCTGTTTTTT. The chain is built from TRBV2 and TRBJ2-2; D may be TRBD2 (6 bases). V lost 8 bases to trimming and J lost 0 bases, with 13 bases between them. The CDR3 consists of 15 residues. Germline CDR1 and CDR2: SNHLY and FYNNEI.

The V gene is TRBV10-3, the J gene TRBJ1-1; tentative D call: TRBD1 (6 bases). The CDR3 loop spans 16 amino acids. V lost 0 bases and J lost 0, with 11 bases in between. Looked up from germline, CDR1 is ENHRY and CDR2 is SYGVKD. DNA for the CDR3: TGTGCCATCAGTGAGTCTCGGGGGGCCTTGAACACTGAAGCTTTCTTT. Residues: CAISESRGALNTEAFF.

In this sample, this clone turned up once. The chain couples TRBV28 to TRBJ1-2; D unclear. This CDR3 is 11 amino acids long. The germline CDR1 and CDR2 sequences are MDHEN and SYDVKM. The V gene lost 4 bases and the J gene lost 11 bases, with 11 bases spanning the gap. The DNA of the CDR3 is TGTGCCAGCAGTTCCAAACAGATTTACACCTTC. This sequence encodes CASSSKQIYTF.

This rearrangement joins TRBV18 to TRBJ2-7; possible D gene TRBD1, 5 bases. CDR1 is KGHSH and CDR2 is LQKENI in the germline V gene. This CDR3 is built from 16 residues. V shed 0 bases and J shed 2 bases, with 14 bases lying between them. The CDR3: CASSPPGPASPYEQYF. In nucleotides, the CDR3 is TGTGCCAGCTCACCACCGGGGCCAGCCTCTCCCTACGAGCAGTACTTC. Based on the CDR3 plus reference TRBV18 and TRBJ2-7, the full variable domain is NAGVMQNPRHLVRRRGQEARLRCSPMKGHSHVYWYRQLPEEGLKFMVYLQKENIIDESGMPKERFSAEFPKEGPSILRIQQVVRGDSAAYFCASSPPGPASPYEQYFGPGTRLTVT.

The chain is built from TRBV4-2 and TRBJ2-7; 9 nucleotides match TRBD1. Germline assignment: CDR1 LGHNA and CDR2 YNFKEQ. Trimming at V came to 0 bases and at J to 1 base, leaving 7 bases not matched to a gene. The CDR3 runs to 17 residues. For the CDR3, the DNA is TGTGCCAGCAGCCAAGATTCCGGGACAGGGAGATCCTACGAGCAGTACTTC. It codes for CASSQDSGTGRSYEQYF.

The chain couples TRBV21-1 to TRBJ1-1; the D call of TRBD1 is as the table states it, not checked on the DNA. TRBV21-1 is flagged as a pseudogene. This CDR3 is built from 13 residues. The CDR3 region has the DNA TGTGCCAGCAGCATTCGACAGGTCCCTGAAGCTTTCTTT. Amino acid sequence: CASSIRQVPEAFF.

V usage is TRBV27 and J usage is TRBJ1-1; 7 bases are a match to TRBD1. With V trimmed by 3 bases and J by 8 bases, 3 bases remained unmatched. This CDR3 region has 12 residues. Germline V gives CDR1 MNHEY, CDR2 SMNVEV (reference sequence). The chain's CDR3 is CASSFGTAEAFF. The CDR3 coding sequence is TGTGCCAGCAGTTTCGGGACAGCCGAAGCTTTCTTT.

The DNA for the CDR3 is TGTGCCAGCAGACCGGGACAGACGGCTTACAATGAGCAGTTCTTC. Amino acids: CASRPGQTAYNEQFF. The V call is TRBV6-5, the J call TRBJ2-1; 7 bases map to TRBD1. The germline V gene encodes CDR1 MNHEY and CDR2 SVGAGI. The CDR3 is 15 amino acids. V lost 6 bases and J lost 4; bases outside the gene matches: 9.

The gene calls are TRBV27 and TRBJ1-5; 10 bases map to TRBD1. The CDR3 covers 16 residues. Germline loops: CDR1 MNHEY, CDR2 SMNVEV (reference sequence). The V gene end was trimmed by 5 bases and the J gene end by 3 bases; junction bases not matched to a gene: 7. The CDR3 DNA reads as TGTGCCAGCAGTGCGTCCGGGACAGGGGTCAATCAGCCCCAGCATTTT. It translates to CASSASGTGVNQPQHF.

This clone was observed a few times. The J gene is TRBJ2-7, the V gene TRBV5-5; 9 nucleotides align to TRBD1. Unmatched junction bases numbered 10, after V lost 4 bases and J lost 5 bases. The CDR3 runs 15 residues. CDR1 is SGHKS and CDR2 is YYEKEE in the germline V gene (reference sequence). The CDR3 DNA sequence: TGTGCCAGCAGCCTAAAGTCCGGGACAGGGCACGAGCAGTACTTC. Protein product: CASSLKSGTGHEQYF.

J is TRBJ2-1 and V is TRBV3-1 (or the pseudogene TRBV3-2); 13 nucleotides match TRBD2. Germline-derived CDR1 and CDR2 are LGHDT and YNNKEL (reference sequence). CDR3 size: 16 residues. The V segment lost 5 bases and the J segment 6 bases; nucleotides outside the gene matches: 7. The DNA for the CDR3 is TGTGCCAGCAGCGACAGACTAGCGGGAGGAGGCAATGAGCAGTTCTTC. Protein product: CASSDRLAGGGNEQFF.

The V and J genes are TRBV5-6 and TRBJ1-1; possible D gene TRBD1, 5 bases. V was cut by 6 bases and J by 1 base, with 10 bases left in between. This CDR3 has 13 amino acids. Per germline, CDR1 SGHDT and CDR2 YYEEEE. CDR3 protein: CASILQGNTEAFF. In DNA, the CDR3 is TGTGCCAGCATCCTTCAGGGGAACACTGAAGCTTTCTTT.

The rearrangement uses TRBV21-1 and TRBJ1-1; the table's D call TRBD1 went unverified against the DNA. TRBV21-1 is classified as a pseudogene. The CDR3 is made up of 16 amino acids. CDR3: CASSKRKDRDDTEAFF. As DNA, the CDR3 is TGTGCCAGCAGCAAAAGGAAGGACAGGGATGACACTGAAGCTTTCTTT.

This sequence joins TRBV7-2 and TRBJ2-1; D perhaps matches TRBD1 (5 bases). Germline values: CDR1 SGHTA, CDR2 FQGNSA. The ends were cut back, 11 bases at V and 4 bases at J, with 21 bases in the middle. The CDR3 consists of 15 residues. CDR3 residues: CAASVGADFYNEQFF. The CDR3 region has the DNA TGTGCCGCCTCGGTTGGGGCTGATTTTTACAATGAGCAGTTCTTC.

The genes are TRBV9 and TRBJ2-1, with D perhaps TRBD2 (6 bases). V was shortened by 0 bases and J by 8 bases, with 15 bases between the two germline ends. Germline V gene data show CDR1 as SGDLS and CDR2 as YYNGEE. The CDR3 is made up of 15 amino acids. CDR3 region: CASSVAGLPGDEQFF. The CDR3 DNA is TGTGCCAGCAGCGTAGCGGGACTTCCCGGCGATGAGCAGTTCTTC.

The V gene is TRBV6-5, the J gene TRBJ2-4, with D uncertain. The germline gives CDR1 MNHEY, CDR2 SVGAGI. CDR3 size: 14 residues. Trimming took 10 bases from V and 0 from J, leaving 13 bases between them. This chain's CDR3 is CATQAIGAKNIQYF. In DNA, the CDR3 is TGTGCCACCCAGGCTATCGGAGCCAAAAACATTCAGTACTTC.